This is a list of T cell receptor beta chains from one sample in a study of PD-1 and CTLA-4 blockade in melanoma. Generated by immunoSEQ multiplex PCR, the TCRdb table keeps only in-frame clones and is missing some. The sample lists about 7,200 clones, roughly 80% seen once, with roughly 40% in the top ten. The material was CD8+ T cells from peripheral blood, obtained before anti-PD-1 treatment. All receptors derive from a human donor with melanoma. Each CDR3 is given with its conserved first and last residue. A D gene is named only where the DNA matches it firmly. Clone size, where shown, is once, few, many, or a class for clones that have expanded.

size	D	V	J	length	DNA	CDR3
few	NA	TRBV7-9	TRBJ2-6	13	TGTGCCAGGGATGGGTCTGGGGCCAACGTCCTGACTTTC	CARDGSGANVLTF
NA	NA	TRBV6-2/TRBV6-3	TRBJ2-7	14	TGTGCCAGCAGTTACCTCGGGGTCTCCTACGAGCAGTACTTC	CASSYLGVSYEQYF
NA	NA	TRBV4-3	TRBJ2-1	17	TGCGCCAGCAGCCCAAAGTGGAGCATCGGCCCCTACAATGAGCAGTTCTTC	CASSPKWSIGPYNEQFF
NA	NA	TRBV4-3	TRBJ1-3	15	TGCGCCAGCAGATCTGACAGGACCTCTGGAAACACCATATATTTT	CASRSDRTSGNTIYF
NA	NA	TRBV27	TRBJ2-3	14	TGTGCCAGCAGACCGACATTATACACAGATACGCAGTATTTT	CASRPTLYTDTQYF
NA	NA	TRBV10-2	TRBJ1-1	16	TGCGCCAGCAGGGGGGAGAGGGGGGGCGCAAACACTGAAGCTTTCTTT	CASRGERGGANTEAFF
NA	NA	TRBV5-1	TRBJ1-5	15	TGCGCCAGCAGCTTGGCCGGGCAGGGCAATCAGCCCCAGCATTTT	CASSLAGQGNQPQHF
NA	TRBD1	TRBV19	TRBJ1-4	14	TGTGCCAGTAACCCTGGACAGGCTAATGAAAAACTGTTTTTT	CASNPGQANEKLFF
NA	NA	TRBV5-8	TRBJ1-1	14	TGTGCCAGCAGCTTGGATGGAGTGAACACTGAAGCTTTCTTT	CASSLDGVNTEAFF
NA	NA	TRBV29-1	TRBJ2-7	14	TGCAGCGTTGAAGGAGGGGGGAGGACCTACGAGCAGTACTTC	CSVEGGGRTYEQYF
NA	NA	TRBV30	TRBJ2-7	12	TGTGCCTGGAGTAAGAGTTTATACGAGCAGTACTTC	CAWSKSLYEQYF
NA	NA	TRBV6-4	TRBJ1-1	13	TGTGCCAGCAGTGACTCAGGGAACACTGAAGCTTTCTTT	CASSDSGNTEAFF
NA	NA	TRBV7-8	TRBJ1-5	13	TGTGCCAGCAGTGACATTAGCAATCAGCCCCAGCATTTT	CASSDISNQPQHF
medium-sized	TRBD1	TRBV27	TRBJ1-2	13	TGTGCCAGCCTTGACAGGGAGAGGGGAGGCTACACCTTC	CASLDRERGGYTF
NA	NA	TRBV11-2	TRBJ2-7	13	TGTGCCAGCAGCTTCCATTGGTCCTACGAGCAGTACTTC	CASSFHWSYEQYF
NA	TRBD1	TRBV30	TRBJ1-5	15	TGTGCCTGGAATCCAGGACAGGGGGGTAATCAGCCCCAGCATTTT	CAWNPGQGGNQPQHF
NA	NA	TRBV29-1	TRBJ2-7	13	TGCAGCGTTGAAGACAGAAATGGATACGAGCAGTACTTC	CSVEDRNGYEQYF
NA	NA	TRBV7-2	TRBJ2-2	15	TGTGCCAGCAGTTCAGGGGTCCTATACACCGGGGAGCTGTTTTTT	CASSSGVLYTGELFF
NA	TRBD2	TRBV9	TRBJ2-7	13	TGTGCCAGCAGCGGGGGACTAGGGGGCGAGCAGTACTTC	CASSGGLGGEQYF
NA	TRBD2	TRBV6-1	TRBJ2-3	15	TGTGCCAGCAGTGAAACTAGCGGGGGGGCCGATACGCAGTATTTT	CASSETSGGADTQYF
NA	NA	TRBV12-3/TRBV12-4	TRBJ2-5	13	TGTGCCAGCAGTTCGCCCAGTCGAGAGACCCAGTACTTC	CASSSPSRETQYF